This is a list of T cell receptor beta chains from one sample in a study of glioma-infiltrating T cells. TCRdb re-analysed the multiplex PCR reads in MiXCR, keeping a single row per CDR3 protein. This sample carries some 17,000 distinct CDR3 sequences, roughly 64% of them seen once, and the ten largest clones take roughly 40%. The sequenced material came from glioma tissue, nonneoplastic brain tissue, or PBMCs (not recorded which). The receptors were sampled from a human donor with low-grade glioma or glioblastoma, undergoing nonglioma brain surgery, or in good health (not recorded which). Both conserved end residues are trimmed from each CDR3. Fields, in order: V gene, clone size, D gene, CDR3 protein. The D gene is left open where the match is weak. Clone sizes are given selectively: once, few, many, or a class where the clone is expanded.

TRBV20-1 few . SARGGAGTEAF
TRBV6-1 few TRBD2 ASKTSGGYNEQF
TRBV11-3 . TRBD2 ASSSGLAGAPGEQY
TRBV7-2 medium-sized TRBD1 ASSPNYQTGGSPLH
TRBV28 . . ASSAKMNTEAF
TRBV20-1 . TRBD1 SATDPRGQCNTQY
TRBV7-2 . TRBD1 ASSLAGQGLDGYT
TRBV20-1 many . SARSFSTMDTEAF
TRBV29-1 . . SVAGYGQPQH
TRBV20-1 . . SARVAGKLNQPQH
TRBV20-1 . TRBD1 SAPGQGAFSNQPQH
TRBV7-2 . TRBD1 ASSSRTGRNQPQH
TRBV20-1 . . SARSNEAF
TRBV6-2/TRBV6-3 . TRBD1 ASRTDRDSYNSPLH
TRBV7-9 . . ASSLGLSGPKNQPQH
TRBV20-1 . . SASRLGTPNTEAF
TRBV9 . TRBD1 ASSAHRGPNEKLF
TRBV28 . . ASTSVGFLNTEAF
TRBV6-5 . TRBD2 ASSSLGSGERETQY
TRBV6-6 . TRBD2 ASSPGTSGMTYNEQF
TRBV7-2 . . ASSFYICSARGAGAWNEQF
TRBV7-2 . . ASSSVGSSYEQY
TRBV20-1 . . SARRSTDTQY
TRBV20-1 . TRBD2 SARPPIGTSGRASYNEQF
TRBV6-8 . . ASSSFGPGSYNEQF
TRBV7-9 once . ASSSSPVVAQY
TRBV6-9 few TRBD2 ASSYGGALDEQY
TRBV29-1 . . SVEPAGLGETQY
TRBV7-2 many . ANSFYLNTGELF
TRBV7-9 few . ASSKTGLSEKLF
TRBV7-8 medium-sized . ASSLSNYEQY
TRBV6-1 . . ASTDIINSYNEQF
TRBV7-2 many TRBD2 ASSFGGGNEQY
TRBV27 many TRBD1 ASGQAGTQY
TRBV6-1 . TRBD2 ASSLRAGGFYNEQF
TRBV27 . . ASSSPGRTYEQY
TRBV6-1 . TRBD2 ASSPGWVAGVYNEQF
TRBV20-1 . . SASGGSEMDEQY
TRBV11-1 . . ASRPTENTGELF
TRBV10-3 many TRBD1 AISDDPRQGGYT